The rows below give T cell receptor beta chains drawn from one sample of a study of shared clonotypes between healthy human individuals. Assay used: immunoSEQ multiplex PCR; TCRdb lists only in-frame clones, some missing. Of more than 400,000 clones in the sample, 65% to 85% were seen once. Input material: PBMCs. Every receptor here comes from a woman in her thirties or forties in good health. Some clones in this sample may be carry-over from other donors' samples. The CDR3 runs from the conserved cysteine through the conserved F or W. A D gene is named only where the DNA matches it firmly. Not every row has a clone size; where given, it reads once, few, many or a size class.

j_call | clone_size | d_call | v_call | cdr3_aa | cdr3_nt
TRBJ2-5 | once | TRBD2 | TRBV28 | CASSSRDYWSQETQYF | TGTGCCAGCAGTTCAAGGGACTATTGGTCTCAAGAGACCCAGTACTTC
TRBJ2-5 | . | TRBD2 | TRBV29-1 | CSVGTSGIETQYF | TGCAGCGTCGGGACTAGCGGGATTGAGACCCAGTACTTC
TRBJ2-2 | few | . | TRBV5-1 | CASSSLSGLAPSRHRGAVF | TGCGCCAGCAGCTCGCTGAGTGGGTTAGCCCCAAGCCGGCACCGGGGAGCTGTTTTT
TRBJ2-5 | . | TRBD2 | TRBV7-2 | CASSLGGLPQETQYF | TGTGCCAGCAGCTTAGGGGGACTACCACAAGAGACCCAGTACTTC
TRBJ2-2 | . | . | TRBV6-1 | CASSEGPEFRELFF | TGTGCCAGCAGTGAAGGTCCGGAATTCAGGGAGCTGTTTTTT
TRBJ2-1 | . | TRBD1 | TRBV14 | CASSQGQIGQGRNEQFF | TGTGCCAGCAGCCAAGGCCAAATCGGACAGGGGAGGAATGAGCAGTTCTTC
TRBJ2-1 | . | . | TRBV29-1 | CSVEELLGNEQFF | TGCAGCGTTGAAGAACTATTGGGGAATGAGCAGTTCTTC
TRBJ2-2 | . | . | TRBV9 | CASSVWGARSGELFF | TGTGCCAGCAGCGTATGGGGGGCGAGGAGCGGGGAGCTGTTTTTT
TRBJ2-6 | . | . | TRBV6-4 | CASSGQPGANVLTF | TGTGCCAGCAGTGGACAGCCTGGGGCCAACGTCCTGACTTTC
TRBJ2-1 | . | . | TRBV6-6 | CASSYSDEQFF | TGTGCCAGCAGTTACAGCGATGAGCAGTTCTTC
TRBJ2-1 | . | . | TRBV5-1 | CASSLDSYNEQFF | TGCGCCAGCAGCTTAGACTCCTACAATGAGCAGTTCTTC
TRBJ2-7 | . | TRBD2 | TRBV4-1 | CASQPGAGGAYEQYF | TGCGCCAGCCAGCCGGGGGCGGGAGGCGCCTACGAGCAGTACTTC
TRBJ2-3 | . | . | TRBV4-3 | CASSQDSTGNTDTQYF | TGCGCCAGCAGCCAAGATTCGACTGGAAACACAGATACGCAGTATTTT
TRBJ1-1 | . | TRBD1 | TRBV29-1 | CSVSQGAGTEAFF | TGCAGCGTTTCCCAGGGGGCGGGTACTGAAGCTTTCTTT
TRBJ2-1 | . | . | TRBV29-1 | CSVEGVPDPYNEQFF | TGCAGCGTTGAGGGTGTTCCAGACCCATACAATGAGCAGTTCTTC
TRBJ2-7 | . | . | TRBV5-6 | CASRRQTYSYEQYF | TGTGCCAGCCGCCGACAGACCTACTCCTACGAGCAGTACTTC
TRBJ2-5 | . | . | TRBV6-6 | CASSRRGRETQYF | TGTGCCAGCAGCCGACGGGGGAGGGAGACCCAGTACTTC
TRBJ2-5 | . | . | TRBV18 | CASSPAGPQETQYF | TGTGCCAGCTCACCAGCGGGACCTCAAGAGACCCAGTACTTC
TRBJ2-6 | many | . | TRBV7-8 | CASSHYPRGYTGANVLTF | TGTGCCAGCAGCCACTATCCCAGGGGTTATACTGGGGCCAACGTCCTGACTTTC
TRBJ2-1 | . | . | TRBV28 | CASKLGTGKQFF | TGTGCCAGCAAGTTGGGAACAGGGAAGCAGTTCTTC
TRBJ2-1 | . | . | TRBV7-3 | CASSSSPGAYEQFF | TGTGCCAGCAGCTCCTCCCCGGGGGCCTATGAGCAGTTCTTC
TRBJ1-1 | . | TRBD1 | TRBV18 | CASSRRDSNTEAFF | TGTGCCAGCTCACGCCGGGACAGCAACACTGAAGCTTTCTTT
TRBJ1-1 | . | . | TRBV25-1 | CAGRNPRLNTEAFF | TGTGCCGGCAGAAACCCTAGATTGAACACTGAAGCTTTCTTT
TRBJ2-3 | few | TRBD2 | TRBV6-1 | CASSALREGTDTQYF | TGTGCCAGCAGTGCTTTGCGGGAGGGCACAGATACGCAGTATTTT
TRBJ2-5 | . | . | TRBV7-3 | CASSLGAGVETQYF | TGTGCCAGCAGCTTGGGGGCAGGGGTTGAGACCCAGTACTTC
TRBJ1-3 | . | . | TRBV2 | CASSETRSSGNTIYF | TGTGCCAGCAGTGAAACGCGGAGCTCTGGAAACACCATATATTTT
TRBJ2-7 | . | . | TRBV5-6 | CASSFGGYEQYF | TGTGCCAGCAGCTTCGGTGGGTACGAGCAGTACTTC
TRBJ2-7 | . | . | TRBV19 | CASSTSGTEQYF | TGTGCCAGTAGTACCTCCGGGACCGAGCAGTACTTC
TRBJ1-6 | few | . | TRBV5-1 | CASSPELQGTNSPLHF | TGCGCCAGCAGCCCTGAATTACAGGGAACTAATTCACCCCTCCACTTT
TRBJ2-2 | . | TRBD2 | TRBV7-8 | CASRLTSENTGELFF | TGTGCCAGCAGATTGACTAGCGAGAACACCGGGGAGCTGTTTTTT
TRBJ2-1 | . | TRBD2 | TRBV11-1 | CASSSGLALVDEQFF | TGTGCCAGCAGCTCAGGACTAGCCCTGGTGGATGAGCAGTTCTTC
TRBJ1-1 | . | . | TRBV29-1 | CSVGWVNTEAFF | TGCAGCGTTGGTTGGGTGAACACTGAAGCTTTCTTT
TRBJ1-1 | . | . | TRBV6-5 | CASTIREDTEAFF | TGTGCCAGCACCATCAGGGAGGACACTGAAGCTTTCTTT
TRBJ2-3 | . | . | TRBV11-3 | CASSLANTDTQYF | TGTGCCAGCAGCTTAGCTAACACAGATACGCAGTATTTT
TRBJ2-1 | . | TRBD2 | TRBV4-3 | CASSQDVLAGGYNEQFF | TGCGCCAGCAGCCAAGATGTACTAGCGGGAGGTTACAATGAGCAGTTCTTC
TRBJ1-1 | . | . | TRBV7-8 | CASSLNTEAFF | TGTGCCAGCAGCTTAAACACTGAAGCTTTCTTT
TRBJ2-1 | . | . | TRBV5-1 | CASSLQGFGYNEQFF | TGCGCCAGCAGCCTACAGGGATTCGGTTACAATGAGCAGTTCTTC
TRBJ2-2 | . | . | TRBV28 | CASSFIWPQARVMNTGELFF | TGTGCCAGCAGTTTCATTTGGCCCCAAGCCCGGGTCATGAACACCGGGGAGCTGTTTTTT
TRBJ1-4 | . | TRBD1 | TRBV11-1 | CASSSGTGREKLFF | TGTGCCAGCAGCTCCGGGACAGGGAGGGAAAAACTGTTTTTT
TRBJ2-1 | many | . | TRBV4-2 | CASSQDSASPTIEQFF | TGTGCCAGCAGCCAAGATAGTGCTAGCCCGACAATAGAGCAGTTCTTC
TRBJ2-1 | . | . | TRBV6-6 | CASSPSDEQFF | TGTGCCAGCAGCCCCAGCGATGAGCAGTTCTTC
TRBJ2-7 | . | . | TRBV28 | CASIPQGLHEQYF | TGTGCCAGCATCCCGCAGGGTTTACACGAGCAGTACTTC
TRBJ2-2 | once | . | TRBV9 | CASSARQDGAAPGELFF | TGTGCCAGCAGCGCCAGACAGGATGGGGCGGCGCCCGGGGAGCTGTTTTTT
TRBJ2-2 | . | TRBD2 | TRBV27 | CASSSPLRLAGAGGELFF | TGTGCCAGCAGTTCTCCCCTCCGACTAGCGGGAGCAGGCGGGGAGCTGTTTTTT
TRBJ2-7 | . | . | TRBV4-1 | CASSQERASYEQYF | TGCGCCAGCAGCCAAGAGAGGGCGTCCTACGAGCAGTACTTC
TRBJ2-7 | . | . | TRBV30 | CAWRVTEYEQYF | TGTGCCTGGAGGGTGACCGAGTACGAGCAGTACTTC
TRBJ1-1 | . | . | TRBV19 | CASSRGPSGLAFF | TGTGCCAGTAGTAGGGGCCCCTCAGGATTGGCTTTCTTT
TRBJ2-1 | few | . | TRBV30 | CALLPDRPYNEQFF | TGTGCCTTACTACCCGACAGGCCTTACAATGAGCAGTTCTTC
TRBJ2-7 | . | . | TRBV7-2 | CASSLGGAGDSYEQYF | TGTGCCAGCAGCTTAGGGGGGGCAGGGGACTCCTACGAGCAGTACTTC